The clone carrying this TCR beta chain was picked up many times. Via MiXCR, TCRdb re-called the RACE reads, giving one row per CDR3 protein. The repertoire consists of some 90,000 distinct CDR3 sequences, with roughly 10% occurring once and the leading ten covering roughly 1%. The data originate from a study of human T cells and chemical hapten exposure. Time point reported: patch test 3, about 24 weeks after DPC sensitization. Treatment here: therapeutic diphenylcyclopropenone sensitization with weekly scalp DPC. V shed 5 bases, J shed 7 bases, and the junction held 9 bases outside the gene matches. CDR3 length: 14 amino acids.

The sample consisted of whole blood, taken in connection with sensitization to the hapten diphenylcyclopropenone (DPC). This sequence originates from a woman between 25 and 40 years old with alopecia areata. Some clones in this sample may be carry-over from other donors' samples. The chain uses TRBV12-3 or TRBV12-4 and TRBJ2-7, with TRBD1 matching 9 bases. CDR3 in DNA: TGTGCCAGCAGTCCGGGGACAGGGCGTCAGGAGCAGTACTTC. It translates to CASSPGTGRQEQYF.